This paragraph reports one T cell receptor beta chain. Its antigen is unknown. Measured with immunoSEQ multiplex PCR; TCRdb has only the in-frame clones, and not every one. The table records approximately 85,000 clones, approximately 92% of them present only once. This CDR3 is 14 amino acids long. The V end was cut by 6 bases, the J end by 8 bases, with 19 bases between. Germline V gives CDR1 SNHLY, CDR2 FYNNEI. These data belong to a study of graft-versus-host responses after intestinal transplantation. Overall study context: Anti-thymocyte globulin induction was given to all recipients, followed by tacrolimus and steroids for roughly 3 years. Study-level results: Allografts of patients with graft-donor T cell macrochimerism showed high graft-versus-host to host-versus-graft clone ratios.

The clonotype comes from a human donor who was the organ donor for an intestinal transplant. The chain carries TRBV2 and TRBJ1-2; D possibly corresponds to TRBD1 (6 bases). Sequenced material: unstimulated CD8+ T cells sorted from spleen or lymph node cells, taken before transplant. CDR3 protein: CASRAPGDRQGYTF. The CDR3 DNA reads TGTGCCAGCAGGGCACCAGGGGATAGGCAAGGCTACACCTTC.